This T cell receptor beta chain is drawn from a study of cytomegalovirus exposure and HLA in healthy donors. Study outcomes and limitations: Many donors carried some public TCRs, although rarity characterized most TCR sequences.

Trimming pared 6 bases from V and 3 bases from J, leaving 18 bases between. Germline values: CDR1 SNHLY, CDR2 FYNNEI. This CDR3 has 15 amino acids. The PCR contained 60 Vbeta and 13 Jbeta primers. TCRdb's copy holds only in-frame clones and misses some; the assay was immunoSEQ multiplex PCR. The sample gives about 60,000 clones, more than 70% of which show up once; 1.4% is in the top ten. A note on this clone: As yet, its antigen is unknown.

The source of this sequence is a man aged 18 to 35 in good health and CMV-seronegative. The sample comprised PBMCs. This chain uses TRBV2 with TRBJ2-7, with a weak D call TRBD2 (6 bases). CDR3 DNA sequence: TGTGCCAGCAGAATCGGGAGTCCTCCGGTCTACGAGCAGTACTTC. As protein: CASRIGSPPVYEQYF.